In this sample, the clone carrying this TCR beta chain turned up a few times. The sample is drawn from a study of T cells in Graves' hyperthyroidism and ophthalmopathy. Turning to the study itself: Peripheral blood samples were taken at initial diagnosis, prior to any treatment.

From RNA transcripts, TCR beta CDR3 regions were amplified. The TCR CDR3 first-round RT-PCR relied on the HTBI primer set. Using its own MiXCR run on the multiplex PCR reads, TCRdb lists one record per CDR3 protein. The sample yields some 690,000 distinct CDR3 sequences, 17% seen once. Uncontrolled infection, other autoimmune disease, pregnancy or lactation excluded patients. Diagnoses were established using clinical symptoms, serum thyroxine and TRAb, thyroid ultrasound and orbital computed tomography. CDR1 and CDR2 from the germline V gene are SEHNR and FQNEAQ (reference sequence). V dropped 1 base and J dropped 1 base, with 8 bases sitting between them. The CDR3 is made up of 14 amino acids.

The material sequenced was blood. The chain recombines TRBV7-9 with TRBJ2-7; the D is unclear. The origin of this receptor is a man between 50 and 59 years old with Graves' hyperthyroidism. The CDR3 nucleotides are TGTGCCAGCAGCTTAGTAGAGGAGTCCTACGAGCAGTACTTC. It yields the protein CASSLVEESYEQYF.